This T cell receptor beta chain was sequenced during a study of CD8 T cells in Susac syndrome (dated by TCRdb to the late 2010s). About the full investigation: Repertoire sequencing was used to test whether CD8+ T cell activation and differentiation in Susac syndrome was antigen driven. Clonality of the CD8+ T cell repertoire was compared between over ten healthy donors, about 14 Susac syndrome patients and roughly 16 multiple sclerosis patients.

The CDR3 contains 13 residues, cysteine and phenylalanine counted. The kept DNA is CDR3 alone, 39 bases in frame from the first base. The germline V gene sets CDR1 to KGHDR and CDR2 to SFDVKD. The germline V end is reduced by 4 bases and the J end by 5 bases; junction bases left unmatched: 3. RNA was extracted with the RNeasy kit and roughly 0.45 to 1 ug was reverse transcribed using random hexamers. The immunoSEQ multiplex PCR assay, which covers 54 Vbeta and 13 Jbeta segments, was used to amplify TCR beta CDR3 regions. PCR amplification bias was corrected using a synthetic template baseline for primer optimization and computational correction. Per the source publication's procedure: Reads were annotated to V, D and J genes per IMGT and analyzed with immunoSEQ Analyzer, keeping only productive sequences. Clonality was calculated as one minus the Shannon entropy normalized by log2 of the number of productive unique sequences. For each patient and control, public and private clones were evaluated within the 100 most prevalent clones. Clones were defined as Susac-specific when absent from the healthy and MS cohorts, from approximately 1,100 published viral clones and from other ImmuneACCESS disease sequences. Using fastp at Q25 and MiXCR, TCRdb reprocessed the public reads and kept productive beta chains. Rows are combined by CDR3 protein, so each entry shows the most common genes and DNA. TCRdb's processing, not the authors' own work, is the source of the V and J calls. This sample gives a few hundred thousand distinct CDR3 sequences in total; 85% of them show up just once. The ten most abundant clones make up 0.11% of the sample.

Concerning this clonotype: What antigen it recognizes has not been identified. It has no much larger one-base neighbor in the sample; base qualities were not kept.

Peripheral blood CD8+ and CD4+ T cells from healthy donors, Susac syndrome patients and multiple sclerosis patients were profiled by high-throughput TCR beta sequencing. The multiple sclerosis controls were treatment-naive patients who had stable or active relapsing-remitting disease and met the revised McDonald criteria. Bulk CD8+ and CD4+ T cells were purified by magnetic negative isolation, whereas CD8+ TEMRA cells were enriched by FACS. Blood was drawn into EDTA tubes, processed within 24 hours, and PBMCs were isolated by density gradient centrifugation. PBMCs intended for TCR sequencing were cryopreserved in liquid nitrogen and were subsequently thawed in a 37 degrees C water bath. The sorted or isolated CD4+, CD8+ and CD8+ TEMRA cells had a purity of 90% or higher. Results and caveats for the whole study, not just this receptor: The TCR sequencing and HLA analysis was acknowledged to have included a relatively small number of individuals.

The material sequenced was CD8+ T cells from PBMCs. Here the chain combines TRBV24-1 and TRBJ1-1; 7 bases in the middle match TRBD1. The sequence derives from a human donor with multiple sclerosis. The bases read TGTGCCACCAGTGACCAGACAGGGACTGAAGCTTTCTTT. The encoded protein is CATSDQTGTEAFF.